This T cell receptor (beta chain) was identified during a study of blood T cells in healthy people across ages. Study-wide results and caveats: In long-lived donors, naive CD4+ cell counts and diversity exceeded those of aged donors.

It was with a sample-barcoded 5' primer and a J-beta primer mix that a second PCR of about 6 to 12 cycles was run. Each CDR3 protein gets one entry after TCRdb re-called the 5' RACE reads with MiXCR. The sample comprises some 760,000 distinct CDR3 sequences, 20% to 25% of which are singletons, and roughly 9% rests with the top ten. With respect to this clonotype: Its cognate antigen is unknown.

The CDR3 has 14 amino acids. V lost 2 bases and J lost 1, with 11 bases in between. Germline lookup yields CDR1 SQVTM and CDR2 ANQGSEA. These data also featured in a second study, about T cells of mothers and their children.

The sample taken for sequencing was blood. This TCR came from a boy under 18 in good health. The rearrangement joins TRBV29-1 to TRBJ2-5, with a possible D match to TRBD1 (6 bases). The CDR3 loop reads CSVELVRGQETQYF. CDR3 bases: TGCAGCGTTGAATTGGTCAGGGGCCAAGAGACCCAGTACTTC.